The 22 T cell receptor beta chains below were found in one sample sequenced in a study of shared clonotypes between healthy human individuals (dated by TCRdb to about 2020). CD8 naive samples were obtained by positive selection for CCR7 among CD45RO-negative cells, yielding a CD45RA+CCR7+ population from which TemRA cells were excluded. Library generation was performed with the immunoSEQ multiplex PCR assay. In TCRdb, the immuneACCESS table is reduced to in-frame sequences with V and J assigned. These tables do not hold every clone; where another copy was compared, an unresolved V gene accounts for under half, and the others remain unexplained. A total of 650,000 to 800,000 clones appear in this sample, about 91% of them only once. The leading ten clones occupy roughly 24% of the sample. The source material was naive CD8+ T cells sorted from blood. The sample's cell subset or site label is to be understood as: CD45RA+CCR7+. Receptors were obtained from a man in his thirties or forties in good health.

This sequence joins TRBV5-1 and TRBJ2-7; 7 nucleotides agree with TRBD1. The CDR3 length is 15 residues. V trimming: 4 bases; J trimming: 0 bases; junction bases outside the gene matches: 7. Germline CDR1 and CDR2: SGHRS and YFSETQ. In DNA form, the CDR3 reads TGCGCCAGCAGCCCACGGGACAGCAACTCCTACGAGCAGTACTTC. Encoded protein: CASSPRDSNSYEQYF.

The rearrangement uses TRBV11-3 and TRBJ2-2; D uncertain. This CDR3 is 15 amino acids long. Trimming removed 4 bases from V and 1 base from J, with 10 bases in between. Germline-derived CDR1 and CDR2 are SGHNT and YENEEA. CDR3 loop: CASSSPSLNTGELFF. Here the CDR3 DNA reads TGTGCCAGCAGCTCCCCCTCCCTGAACACCGGGGAGCTGTTTTTT.

The chain links TRBV9 to TRBJ2-1, with D possibly being TRBD1 (7 bases). CDR3 size: 14 residues. Germline V gene lookup returns CDR1 SGDLS and CDR2 YYNGEE. Trimming left V 4 bases short and J 9 bases short, with 17 bases between. In nucleotides, the CDR3 is TGTGCCAGCAGCTCCACCGGAGGGGGCGGTGAGCAGTTCTTC. Translated, it gives CASSSTGGGGEQFF. Full variable domain (missing parts from reference TRBV9 and TRBJ2-1): DSGVTQTPKHLITATGQRVTLRCSPRSGDLSVYWYQQSLDQGLQFLIQYYNGEERAKGNILERFSAQQFPDLHSELNLSSLELGDSALYFCASSSTGGGGEQFFGPGTRLTVL.

V is TRBV9 and J is TRBJ2-2; D is unresolved. CDR3 length: 12 residues. V was trimmed by 5 bases and J by 6 bases, leaving 8 bases between them. CDR1 SGDLS and CDR2 YYNGEE come from the germline V gene. In DNA form, the CDR3 reads TGTGCCAGCAGTCACAACCCCGGGGAGCTGTTTTTT. Its translation is CASSHNPGELFF.

As concerns this clone: The same CDR3 arises from other DNA sequences in this sample as well. The rearrangement joins TRBV27 to TRBJ2-7; 8 nucleotides align to TRBD1. The CDR3 length is 14 residues. Germline V gives CDR1 MNHEY, CDR2 SMNVEV (reference sequence). The V and J ends lost 3 bases and 2 bases, in that order; junction bases with no gene match: 3. CDR3 sequence: CASSFGTGAYEQYF. CDR3 nucleotide sequence: TGTGCCAGCAGTTTCGGGACAGGAGCCTACGAGCAGTACTTC.

The J gene is TRBJ2-7, the V gene TRBV6-6, with TRBD2 matching over 7 bases. The CDR3 has 12 amino acids. CDR1 is MNHNY, CDR2 SVGAGI, per germline (reference sequence). V was pared by 6 bases and J by 6 bases, with 5 bases of the junction left unmatched. CDR3 sequence reads: CASSAGLREQYF. For the CDR3, the DNA is TGTGCCAGCAGCGCGGGACTACGCGAGCAGTACTTC.

The chain employs TRBV7-9 and TRBJ2-1, with D possibly being TRBD1 (6 bases). V was clipped by 8 bases and J by 7 bases, with 12 bases between them. The CDR3 is 12 residues long. Germline assignment: CDR1 SEHNR and CDR2 FQNEAQ (reference sequence). This CDR3 reads CASGFQGNEQFF. The CDR3 region has the DNA TGTGCCAGCGGGTTTCAGGGGAATGAGCAGTTCTTC.

Note on this clone: Other DNA sequences in this sample translate to the same CDR3. The chain couples TRBV4-1 to TRBJ2-3, with unresolved D. This CDR3 contains 15 residues. V was pared by 1 base and J by 0 bases, with 8 bases between. CDR1 and CDR2 (germline): MGHRA, YSYEKL. CDR3 nucleotides: TGCGCCAGCAGCCAAGGGCCGACTAGCACAGATACGCAGTATTTT. Its protein is CASSQGPTSTDTQYF.

The table lists this clone with a count of one. The chain uses TRBV4-1 and TRBJ2-1; 9 nucleotides line up with TRBD2. With V trimmed by 0 bases and J by 8 bases, 8 bases remained unmatched. CDR3 length: 16 residues. Germline assignment: CDR1 MGHRA and CDR2 YSYEKL. As DNA, the CDR3 is TGCGCCAGCAGCCAAGATGGTATAATAGCGGGAGATGAGCAGTTCTTC. Protein sequence: CASSQDGIIAGDEQFF.

The chain has TRBV5-6 and TRBJ1-3; a weak D match, TRBD1 (5 bases). Germline V gene data show CDR1 as SGHDT and CDR2 as YYEEEE. The CDR3 extends over 17 amino acids. V shed 4 bases and J shed 0 bases, with 17 bases lying between them. CDR3 region: CASSRGAGFSSGNTIYF. The CDR3 DNA reads as TGTGCCAGCAGCCGCGGTGCAGGGTTTTCCTCTGGAAACACCATATATTTT.

The chain employs TRBV13 and TRBJ2-1; D call uncertain. Trimming pared 5 bases from V and 5 bases from J, leaving 22 bases between. The CDR3 length is 17 residues. Germline V gene lookup returns CDR1 PRHDT and CDR2 FYEKMQ (reference sequence). CDR3 region: CASSPSPGGVKDNEQFF. The CDR3 nucleotides read TGTGCCAGCAGCCCCAGTCCGGGCGGAGTAAAGGACAATGAGCAGTTCTTC.

The rearrangement uses TRBV6-6 and TRBJ1-5; 11 positions match TRBD1. This CDR3 comprises 16 residues. Trimming cost V 6 bases and J 7 bases; bases outside gene matches: 11. Germline V gene sequence: CDR1 MNHNY, CDR2 SVGAGI (reference sequence). This CDR3 reads CASSPGQGDQWQPQHF. The CDR3 nucleotides read TGTGCCAGCAGCCCGGGACAGGGGGACCAATGGCAGCCCCAGCATTTT.

This chain links TRBV29-1 with TRBJ1-4, with TRBD1 as a possible D gene (6 bases). CDR1 and CDR2 from the germline V gene are SQVTM and ANQGSEA. The CDR3 runs to 11 residues. As DNA, the CDR3 is TGCGTTTCAGGGGACTCTGAAAAACTGTTTTTT. Translated, it gives CVSGDSEKLFF.

V gene TRBV5-8 combines with J gene TRBJ1-1; D is undetermined. Trimming removed 1 base at V and 4 bases at J, with 5 bases between. This CDR3 has 12 residues. Per the germline V gene, CDR1 is SGHTS and CDR2 is YDEGEE. For the CDR3, the DNA is TGTGCCAGCAGCTTGAGTAGCACTGAAGCTTTCTTT. Protein sequence: CASSLSSTEAFF.

The chain carries TRBV2 and TRBJ2-7, with 9 bases lining up with TRBD2. This CDR3 is built from 17 residues. Germline V lookup: CDR1 SNHLY, CDR2 FYNNEI. The ends lost 7 bases at V and 3 bases at J; junction bases unmatched: 16. Here the CDR3 reads CASISAGGLWSNYEQYF. The CDR3 DNA sequence: TGTGCCAGCATCTCGGCGGGAGGGCTGTGGTCCAACTACGAGCAGTACTTC.

The sample holds one count of this clone. This chain links TRBV4-1 with TRBJ1-2; D uncertain. Deletions cut 0 bases from V and 1 base from J, with 6 bases between. The CDR3 is made up of 14 amino acids. CDR1 is MGHRA and CDR2 is YSYEKL in the germline V gene. CDR3 bases: TGCGCCAGCAGCCAAGAATGGGGTAACTATGGCTACACCTTC. It encodes CASSQEWGNYGYTF.

The genes are TRBV10-2 and TRBJ2-1; D is unclear. The germline V gene has CDR1 WSHSY and CDR2 SAAADI. This CDR3 comprises 16 residues. Trimming left V 7 bases short and J 5 bases short, with 21 bases between. CDR3 sequence reads: CASMPEVQGIDNEQFF. In DNA, the CDR3 is TGCGCCAGCATGCCCGAGGTCCAAGGCATCGACAATGAGCAGTTCTTC.

V gene TRBV6-5 combines with J gene TRBJ2-7; the D call may be TRBD1 or TRBD2 (6 bases each). Germline V CDR1 and CDR2: MNHEY, SVGAGI. The CDR3 is 12 amino acids. Trimming removed 2 bases from V and 6 bases from J, with 8 bases in between. The CDR3 DNA follows: TGTGCCAGCAGTTACGGAGGGGGCGAGCAGTACTTC. This codes for CASSYGGGEQYF.

The V call is TRBV5-4, the J call TRBJ2-1; D call uncertain. Germline V gene data show CDR1 as SGHNT and CDR2 as YYREEE (reference sequence). CDR3 size: 12 residues. Trimming stripped 1 base from V and 8 bases from J, with 7 bases between. This chain's CDR3 is CASSLRRDEQFF. CDR3 in DNA: TGTGCCAGCAGCTTGCGTCGGGATGAGCAGTTCTTC.

This chain uses TRBV15 with TRBJ2-4, with 7 nucleotides matching TRBD2. The length of the CDR3 is 14 residues. V lost 7 bases to trimming and J lost 6 bases; unmatched junction nucleotides: 9. Germline V gene sequence: CDR1 LNHNV, CDR2 YYDKDF (reference sequence). The CDR3 nucleotides read TGTGCCACCAATCGGGGAGGGACGGGAAACATTCAGTACTTC. It is translated as CATNRGGTGNIQYF.

In regard to this clone: Other DNA sequences within the sample encode an identical CDR3. The chain joins TRBV27 to TRBJ2-7; possible D gene TRBD2, 6 bases. Germline assignment: CDR1 MNHEY and CDR2 SMNVEV (reference sequence). The CDR3 spans 12 residues. V was trimmed by 3 bases and J by 7 bases, leaving 10 bases between them. The CDR3 DNA follows: TGTGCCAGCAGTTTGCCCCGGGGGGAGCAGTACTTC. It specifies CASSLPRGEQYF.

This rearrangement joins TRBV5-6 to TRBJ2-7, with TRBD1 matching over 8 bases. Unmatched junction bases numbered 18, after V lost 4 bases and J lost 6 bases. Germline V gives CDR1 SGHDT, CDR2 YYEEEE. This CDR3 spans 17 amino acids. The DNA for the CDR3 is TGTGCCAGCAGCCGGGGGAAACAGGGGGTCATATTTTCCGAGCAGTACTTC. This codes for CASSRGKQGVIFSEQYF.